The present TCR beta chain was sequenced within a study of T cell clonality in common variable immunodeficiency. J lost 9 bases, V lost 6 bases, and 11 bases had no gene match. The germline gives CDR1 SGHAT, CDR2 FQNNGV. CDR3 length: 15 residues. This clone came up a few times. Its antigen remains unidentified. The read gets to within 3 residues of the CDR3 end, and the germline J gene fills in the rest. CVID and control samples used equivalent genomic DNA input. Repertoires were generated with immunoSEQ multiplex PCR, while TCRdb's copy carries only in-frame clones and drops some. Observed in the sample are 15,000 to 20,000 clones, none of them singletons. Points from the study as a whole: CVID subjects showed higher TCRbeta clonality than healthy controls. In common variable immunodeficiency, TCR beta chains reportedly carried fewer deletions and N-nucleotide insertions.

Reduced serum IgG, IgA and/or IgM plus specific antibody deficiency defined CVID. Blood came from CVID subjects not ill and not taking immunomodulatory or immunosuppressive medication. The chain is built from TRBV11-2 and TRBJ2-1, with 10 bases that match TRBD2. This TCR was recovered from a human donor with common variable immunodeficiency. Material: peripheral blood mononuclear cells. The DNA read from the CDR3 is TGTGCCAGCAGTGAGTTTCCTAGCGGGAGAATTGAG. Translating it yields CASSEFPSGRIE. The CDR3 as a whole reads CASSEFPSGRIEQFF.